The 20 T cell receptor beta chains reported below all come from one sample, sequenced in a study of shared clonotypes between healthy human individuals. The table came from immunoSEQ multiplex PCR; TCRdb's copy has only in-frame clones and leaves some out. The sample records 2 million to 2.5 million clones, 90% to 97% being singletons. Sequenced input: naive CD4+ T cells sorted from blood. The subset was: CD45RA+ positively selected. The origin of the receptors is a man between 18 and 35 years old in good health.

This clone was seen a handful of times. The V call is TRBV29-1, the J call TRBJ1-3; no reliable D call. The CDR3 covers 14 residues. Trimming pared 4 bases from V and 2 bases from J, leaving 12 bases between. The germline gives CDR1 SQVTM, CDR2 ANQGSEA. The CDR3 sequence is CSVVSAGTGNTIYF. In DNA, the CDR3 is TGCAGCGTTGTATCGGCAGGAACTGGAAACACCATATATTTT.

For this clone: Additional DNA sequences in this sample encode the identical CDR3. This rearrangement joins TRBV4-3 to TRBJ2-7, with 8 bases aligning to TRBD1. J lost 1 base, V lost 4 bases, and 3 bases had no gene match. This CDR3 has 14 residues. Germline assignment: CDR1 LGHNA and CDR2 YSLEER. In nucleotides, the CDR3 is TGCGCCAGCAGCCCGACAGGGGTGTCCTACGAGCAGTACTTC. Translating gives CASSPTGVSYEQYF.

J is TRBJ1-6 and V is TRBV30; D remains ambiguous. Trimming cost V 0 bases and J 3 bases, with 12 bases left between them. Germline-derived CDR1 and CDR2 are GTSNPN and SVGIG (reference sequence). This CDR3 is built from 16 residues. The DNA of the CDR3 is TGTGCCTGGAGTGTAAGCAGGACCAGCTATAATTCACCCCTCCACTTT. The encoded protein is CAWSVSRTSYNSPLHF.

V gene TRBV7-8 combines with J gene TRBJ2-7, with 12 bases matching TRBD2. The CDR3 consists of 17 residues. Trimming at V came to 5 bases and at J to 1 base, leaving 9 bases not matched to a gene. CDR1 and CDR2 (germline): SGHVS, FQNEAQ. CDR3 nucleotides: TGTGCCAGCAGCACGACTAGCGGGGGACCATTTTCCTACGAGCAGTACTTC. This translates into CASSTTSGGPFSYEQYF.

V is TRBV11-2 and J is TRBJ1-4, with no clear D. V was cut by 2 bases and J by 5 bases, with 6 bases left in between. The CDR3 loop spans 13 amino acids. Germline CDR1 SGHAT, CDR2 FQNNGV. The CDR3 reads CASSLLTNEKLFF. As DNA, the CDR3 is TGTGCCAGCAGCTTACTCACAAATGAAAAACTGTTTTTT.

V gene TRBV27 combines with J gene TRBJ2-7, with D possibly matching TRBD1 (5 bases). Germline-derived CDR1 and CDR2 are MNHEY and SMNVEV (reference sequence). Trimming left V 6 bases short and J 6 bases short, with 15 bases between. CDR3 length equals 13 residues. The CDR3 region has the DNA TGTGCCAGCAGAAGCAGGGTTGTATCCGAGCAGTACTTC. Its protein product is CASRSRVVSEQYF.

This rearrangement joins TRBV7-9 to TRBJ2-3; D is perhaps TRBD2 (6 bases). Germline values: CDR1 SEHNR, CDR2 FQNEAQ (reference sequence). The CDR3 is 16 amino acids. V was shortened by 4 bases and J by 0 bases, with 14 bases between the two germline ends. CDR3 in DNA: TGTGCCAGCAGCTCGGGGGACCGTTCTAGCACAGATACGCAGTATTTT. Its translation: CASSSGDRSSTDTQYF.

This CDR3 reads CASSLAAPGYTF. CDR3 DNA sequence: TGTGCCAGCAGTTTGGCCGCCCCTGGCTACACCTTC. The chain recombines TRBV28 with TRBJ1-2; D is undetermined. Trimming removed 3 bases from V and 7 bases from J, with 9 bases in between. The CDR3 has 12 residues. Per germline, CDR1 MDHEN and CDR2 SYDVKM.

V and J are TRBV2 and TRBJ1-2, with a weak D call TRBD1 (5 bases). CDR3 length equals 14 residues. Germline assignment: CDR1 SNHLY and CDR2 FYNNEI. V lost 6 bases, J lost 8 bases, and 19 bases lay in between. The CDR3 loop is CASRRGLSVGGYTF. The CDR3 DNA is TGTGCCAGCAGGAGGGGTTTGTCGGTCGGCGGCTACACCTTC. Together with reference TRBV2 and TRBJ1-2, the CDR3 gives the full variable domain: EPEVTQTPSHQVTQMGQEVILRCVPISNHLYFYWYRQILGQKVEFLVSFYNNEISEKSEIFDDQFSVERPDGSNFTLKIRSTKLEDSAMYFCASRRGLSVGGYTFGSGTRLTVV.

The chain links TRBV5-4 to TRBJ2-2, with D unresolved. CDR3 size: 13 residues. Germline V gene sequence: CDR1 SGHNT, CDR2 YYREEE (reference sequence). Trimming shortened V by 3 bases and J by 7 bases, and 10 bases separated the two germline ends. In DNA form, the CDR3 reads TGTGCCAGCAGCTCCCCGGCCAGCGGGGAGCTGTTTTTT. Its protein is CASSSPASGELFF.

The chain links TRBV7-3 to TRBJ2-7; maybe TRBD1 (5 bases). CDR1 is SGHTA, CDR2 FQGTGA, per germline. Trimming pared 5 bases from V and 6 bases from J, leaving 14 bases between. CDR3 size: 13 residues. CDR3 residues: CASSIGVKGEQYF. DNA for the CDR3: TGTGCCAGCAGCATAGGGGTTAAGGGCGAGCAGTACTTC. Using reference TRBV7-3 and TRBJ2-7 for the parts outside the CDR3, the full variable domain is GAGVSQTPSNKVTEKGKYVELRCDPISGHTALYWYRQSLGQGPEFLIYFQGTGAADDSGLPNDRFFAVRPEGSVSTLKIQRTERGDSAVYLCASSIGVKGEQYFGPGTRLTVT.

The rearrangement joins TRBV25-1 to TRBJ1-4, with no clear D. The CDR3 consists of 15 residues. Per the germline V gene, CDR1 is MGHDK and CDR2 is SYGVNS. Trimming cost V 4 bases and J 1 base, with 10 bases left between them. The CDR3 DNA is TGTGCCAGCAGTGTCGAGGGTGGAACTAATGAAAAACTGTTTTTT. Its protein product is CASSVEGGTNEKLFF. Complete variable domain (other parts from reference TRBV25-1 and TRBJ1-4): EADIYQTPRYLVIGTGKKITLECSQTMGHDKMYWYQQDPGMELHLIHYSYGVNSTEKGDLSSESTVSRIRTEHFPLTLESARPSHTSQYLCASSVEGGTNEKLFFGSGTQLSVL.

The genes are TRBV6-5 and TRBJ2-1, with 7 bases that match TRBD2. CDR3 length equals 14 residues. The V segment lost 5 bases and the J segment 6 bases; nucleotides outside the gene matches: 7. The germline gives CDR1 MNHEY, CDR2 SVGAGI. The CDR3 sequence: CASSRGLESNEQFF. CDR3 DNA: TGTGCCAGCAGTCGCGGACTAGAATCCAATGAGCAGTTCTTC.

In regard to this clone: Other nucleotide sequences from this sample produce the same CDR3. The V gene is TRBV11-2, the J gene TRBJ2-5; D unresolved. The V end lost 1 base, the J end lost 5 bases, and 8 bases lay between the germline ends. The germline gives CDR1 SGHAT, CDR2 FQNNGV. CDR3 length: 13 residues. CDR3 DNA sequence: TGTGCCAGCAGCTTAGGAGAGGAGGAGACCCAGTACTTC. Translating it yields CASSLGEEETQYF. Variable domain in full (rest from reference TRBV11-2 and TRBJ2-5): EAGVAQSPRYKIIEKRQSVAFWCNPISGHATLYWYQQILGQGPKLLIQFQNNGVVDDSQLPKDRFSAERLKGVDSTLKIQPAKLEDSAVYLCASSLGEEETQYFGPGTRLLVL.

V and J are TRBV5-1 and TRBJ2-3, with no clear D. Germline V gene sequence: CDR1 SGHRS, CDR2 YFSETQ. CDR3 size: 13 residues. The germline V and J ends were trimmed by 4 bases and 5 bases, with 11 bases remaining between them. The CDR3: CASSTATVDTQYF. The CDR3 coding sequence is TGCGCCAGCAGCACCGCGACCGTAGATACGCAGTATTTT.

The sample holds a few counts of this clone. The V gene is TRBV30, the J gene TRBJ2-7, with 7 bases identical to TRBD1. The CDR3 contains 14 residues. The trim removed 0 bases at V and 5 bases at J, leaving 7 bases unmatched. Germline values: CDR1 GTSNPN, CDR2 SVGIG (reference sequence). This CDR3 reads CAWSVGRGYHEQYF. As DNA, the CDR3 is TGTGCCTGGAGTGTCGGCAGGGGGTACCACGAGCAGTACTTC.

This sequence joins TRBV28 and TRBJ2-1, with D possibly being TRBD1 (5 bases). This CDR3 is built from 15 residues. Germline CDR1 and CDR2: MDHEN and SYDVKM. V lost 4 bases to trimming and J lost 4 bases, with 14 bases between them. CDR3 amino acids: CASSSRTITYNEQFF. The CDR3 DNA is TGTGCCAGCAGTTCTAGGACAATTACTTACAATGAGCAGTTCTTC.

CDR3 nucleotides: TGTGCCAGCAGTTACAGGAGGGGGGTCTACAATGAGCAGTTCTTC. Encoded protein: CASSYRRGVYNEQFF. This chain connects TRBV6-5 to TRBJ2-1; D is tentatively TRBD1 or TRBD2 (6 bases each). This CDR3 has 15 residues. Germline lookup yields CDR1 MNHEY and CDR2 SVGAGI. V lost 2 bases, J lost 3 bases, and 11 bases lay in between.

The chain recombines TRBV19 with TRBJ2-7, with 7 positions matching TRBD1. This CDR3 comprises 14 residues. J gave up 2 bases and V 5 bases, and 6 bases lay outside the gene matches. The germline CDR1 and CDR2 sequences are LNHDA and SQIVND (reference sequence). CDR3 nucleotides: TGTGCCAGTAGTTTGACAGGGACCCCCTACGAGCAGTACTTC. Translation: CASSLTGTPYEQYF.

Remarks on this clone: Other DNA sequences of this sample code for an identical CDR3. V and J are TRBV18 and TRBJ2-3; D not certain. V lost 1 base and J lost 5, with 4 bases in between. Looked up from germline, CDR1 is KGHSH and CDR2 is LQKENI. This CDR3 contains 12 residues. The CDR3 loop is CASSPQLDTQYF. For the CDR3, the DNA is TGTGCCAGCTCACCACAGTTAGATACGCAGTATTTT.